This TCR beta chain stems from a study of blood T cell repertoires in COVID-19. Study information: Material from acute and convalescent COVID-19 was sourced from the United States, Italy and Spain. Sources were T cells, B-cell-depleted T cells, or PBMCs; the material itself was cDNA or gDNA.

The CDR3 extends over 15 amino acids. Trimming stripped 3 bases from V and 4 bases from J, with 14 bases between. Germline V gene data show CDR1 as SGDLS and CDR2 as YYNGEE. Source study methods: The assay estimated nucleated cells by amplifying reference gene primers. Data came from immunoSEQ multiplex PCR; TCRdb stores just in-frame clones and leaves some out. V and J calls and clone size are as listed in that table; D and trimming were resolved from the DNA. Among around 140,000 clones, 84% were seen once, and the ten largest hold 1.4%. This clonotype was sampled from a man aged 55 to 70 with acute or convalescent COVID-19. Sequencing was performed on peripheral blood. The rearrangement joins TRBV9 to TRBJ2-1, with D maybe TRBD2 (6 bases). The chain's CDR3 is CASSASGPTYNEQFF. CDR3 DNA: TGTGCCAGCAGCGCAAGCGGGCCGACGTACAATGAGCAGTTCTTC.